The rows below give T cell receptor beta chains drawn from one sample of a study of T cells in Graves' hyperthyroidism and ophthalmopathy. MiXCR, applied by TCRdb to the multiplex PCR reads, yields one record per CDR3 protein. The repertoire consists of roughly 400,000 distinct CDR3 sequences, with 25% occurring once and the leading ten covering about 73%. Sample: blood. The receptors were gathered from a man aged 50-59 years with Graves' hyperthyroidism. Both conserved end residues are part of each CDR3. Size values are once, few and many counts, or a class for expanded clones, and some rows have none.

CDR3: CASSPADSYEQYF
J: TRBJ2-7
size: -
V: TRBV5-1

CDR3: CASSLAQGFYEQYF
J: TRBJ2-7
size: -
V: TRBV6-1

CDR3: CASSGVSNQPQHF
J: TRBJ1-5
size: -
V: TRBV11-1

CDR3: CSAPITGDGTQYF
J: TRBJ2-3
size: -
V: TRBV20-1

CDR3: CASSIVPGGDETQYF
J: TRBJ2-5
size: few
V: TRBV19

CDR3: CASSLRTSVGELFF
J: TRBJ2-2
size: few
V: TRBV28

CDR3: CATSDVGGTQYF
J: TRBJ2-3
size: few
V: TRBV24-1

CDR3: CASRDQGDYEQYF
J: TRBJ2-7
size: few
V: TRBV2

CDR3: CASGLGRGLARNF
J: TRBJ2-5
size: -
V: TRBV12-5

CDR3: CSAQTLPYTEAFF
J: TRBJ1-1
size: many
V: TRBV20-1

CDR3: CASSIGRGERNEQFF
J: TRBJ2-1
size: -
V: TRBV7-2

CDR3: CASSQDGPTPGTSGSQQFF
J: TRBJ2-1
size: -
V: TRBV3-1

CDR3: CASSAVVASYEQYF
J: TRBJ2-7
size: -
V: TRBV19

CDR3: CASSFLRGTSGNTIYF
J: TRBJ1-3
size: -
V: TRBV12-3/TRBV12-4

CDR3: CASSFLNLLGLAGEQYF
J: TRBJ2-7
size: -
V: TRBV7-2

CDR3: CASSGPGHMAGEQYF
J: TRBJ2-7
size: -
V: TRBV28

CDR3: CASSQSGTETQYF
J: TRBJ2-5
size: -
V: TRBV3-1

CDR3: CSARDREGGHGYTF
J: TRBJ1-2
size: -
V: TRBV20-1

CDR3: CSAVGTPGVGYTF
J: TRBJ1-2
size: -
V: TRBV20-1

CDR3: CASSILTQGNAFF
J: TRBJ1-1
size: many
V: TRBV11-1

CDR3: CAISESETQYF
J: TRBJ2-5
size: many
V: TRBV10-3

CDR3: CASSQVRQINEQFF
J: TRBJ2-1
size: -
V: TRBV3-1

CDR3: CASTLGPAGGELFF
J: TRBJ2-2
size: few
V: TRBV19

CDR3: CASTPGGGGNNEQFF
J: TRBJ2-1
size: many
V: TRBV12-3/TRBV12-4

CDR3: CASSPARDNEQFF
J: TRBJ2-1
size: -
V: TRBV5-4

CDR3: CASSYGTGGGYEQYF
J: TRBJ2-7
size: many
V: TRBV2

CDR3: CASSLSLDREAFF
J: TRBJ1-1
size: -
V: TRBV28

CDR3: CASSAGTRREQFF
J: TRBJ2-1
size: -
V: TRBV10-1

CDR3: CASSLEGAYGEQYF
J: TRBJ2-7
size: -
V: TRBV5-1

CDR3: CASSIAGLRNNEQYF
J: -
size: -
V: TRBV12-3/TRBV12-4

CDR3: CSAPLPGGPLNEQFF
J: TRBJ2-1
size: many
V: TRBV20-1

CDR3: CASSRGGGAGSYEQYF
J: TRBJ2-7
size: -
V: TRBV12-3/TRBV12-4

CDR3: CASSSDGYYGYTF
J: TRBJ1-2
size: few
V: TRBV5-1

CDR3: CASSDPDRASYEQYF
J: TRBJ2-7
size: many
V: TRBV2

CDR3: CASKRLAGDGTDTQYF
J: TRBJ2-3
size: few
V: TRBV12-3/TRBV12-4

CDR3: CASSPDISLRNTIYF
J: TRBJ1-3
size: -
V: TRBV7-8

CDR3: CASSLNDRPQYGYTF
J: TRBJ1-2
size: -
V: TRBV7-9

CDR3: CASSLRGASYNEQFF
J: TRBJ2-1
size: many
V: TRBV11-1

CDR3: CASTEGGFSGGKNIQYF
J: TRBJ2-4
size: -
V: TRBV6-2/TRBV6-3

CDR3: CASSFTGLGNEQFF
J: TRBJ2-1
size: -
V: TRBV5-1

CDR3: CASSTRTSGIYEQYF
J: TRBJ2-7
size: few
V: TRBV28

CDR3: CASSLTTSTNEKLFF
J: TRBJ1-4
size: many
V: TRBV5-8

CDR3: CASSPSGARYEQYF
J: TRBJ2-7
size: -
V: TRBV18

CDR3: CASRRDSLSYEQYF
J: TRBJ2-7
size: -
V: TRBV6-2/TRBV6-3

CDR3: CASIRDYPNTGELFF
J: TRBJ2-2
size: -
V: TRBV4-1

CDR3: CASTQKGLVTGELFF
J: TRBJ2-2
size: -
V: TRBV7-2

CDR3: CASSLGQANQPQHF
J: TRBJ1-5
size: many
V: TRBV12-3/TRBV12-4

CDR3: CSARSGNRVTSGEQYF
J: TRBJ2-7
size: few
V: TRBV20-1

CDR3: CASSLNEAKNIQYF
J: TRBJ2-4
size: -
V: TRBV7-9

CDR3: CASNPGTGAPQQYF
J: TRBJ2-7
size: few
V: TRBV12-3/TRBV12-4

CDR3: CATSRVAEITDTQYF
J: TRBJ2-3
size: few
V: TRBV15

CDR3: CASSSETSGRFNEQFF
J: TRBJ2-1
size: many
V: TRBV6-5

CDR3: CSAATSGGGQFF
J: TRBJ2-1
size: many
V: TRBV20-1

CDR3: CASSSSRGREAQYF
J: TRBJ2-5
size: once
V: TRBV11-2

CDR3: CASSELNGGTEAFF
J: TRBJ1-1
size: -
V: TRBV25-1

CDR3: CASSLGAGVYNEQFF
J: TRBJ2-1
size: many
V: TRBV28

CDR3: CASRSNVWGHGYTF
J: TRBJ1-2
size: -
V: TRBV7-9